Below, one T cell receptor (beta chain) is given with its context. The trim removed 1 base at V and 2 bases at J, leaving 10 bases unmatched. This CDR3 has 19 amino acids. CDR1 and CDR2 from the germline V gene are LGHNA and YSLEER. Original processing methods: Reference gene primers were amplified, and this amplification served to estimate nucleated cell counts. Clones were read by immunoSEQ multiplex PCR, and TCRdb kept only the in-frame ones, dropping some. V and J calls and clone size are those listed in that table; D and trimming were worked out from the DNA. The repertoire holds some 150,000 clones, with under 90% as singletons. The data are from a study of blood T cell repertoires in COVID-19. Study overall: The origin of the acute and convalescent COVID-19 samples was the United States, Italy and Spain. The analysed material was cDNA or gDNA that came from T cells, B-cell-depleted T cells, or PBMCs.

The source is a human donor in a cohort sampled during active COVID-19. The rearrangement uses TRBV4-3 and TRBJ2-3; 12 bases are shared with TRBD2. The sequencing input was peripheral blood. In nucleotides, the CDR3 is TGCGCCAGCAGCCAAGCTATCCTAGCGGGGGGGGATTCCACAGATACGCAGTATTTT. This encodes CASSQAILAGGDSTDTQYF.